One sample yielded the 24 T cell receptor beta chains listed below, sequenced in a study of blood T cells in healthy people across ages. The second PCR ran about 6 to 11 cycles with a sample-barcoded 5' primer and J-beta primers. TCRdb called the 5' RACE reads again in MiXCR, with one record for every CDR3 protein. The sample lists around 1.1 million distinct CDR3 sequences; roughly two fifths were seen once. The sample comprised blood. The receptors were sampled from a man aged 18 to 29 in good health.

The chain carries TRBV5-1 and TRBJ1-1; D call uncertain. V shed 0 bases and J shed 8 bases, with 17 bases lying between them. Germline CDR1 reads SGHRS; CDR2 reads YFSETQ. CDR3 size: 15 residues. The DNA of the CDR3 is TGCGCCAGCAGCTTGGGGATTCGGAATACGGCGGAAGCTTTCTTT. It codes for CASSLGIRNTAEAFF.

The chain joins TRBV3-1 to TRBJ1-2; D unclear. Trimming pared 0 bases from V and 8 bases from J, leaving 7 bases between. This CDR3 spans 12 amino acids. CDR1 is LGHDT and CDR2 is YNNKEL in the germline V gene (reference sequence). The CDR3 here is CASSQEMGGYTF. The DNA for the CDR3 is TGTGCCAGCAGCCAAGAAATGGGGGGCTACACCTTC.

This clonotype was counted a few times. The chain is built from TRBV20-1 and TRBJ2-1; D may be TRBD1 or TRBD2 (6 bases each). The CDR3 loop spans 14 amino acids. The germline CDR1 and CDR2 sequences are DFQATT and SNEGSKA (reference sequence). Between the trimmed V and J ends, which lost 5 bases and 6 bases, there was a span of 17 bases. CDR3 region: CSAATWGASNEQFF. In nucleotides, the CDR3 is TGCAGTGCTGCCACGTGGGGGGCCTCCAATGAGCAGTTCTTC.

The chain combines TRBV6-6 with TRBJ2-1, with 7 bases that match TRBD2. The junction had 7 bases not matched to a gene; V was cut back by 6 bases and J by 8 bases. Germline values: CDR1 MNHNY, CDR2 SVGAGI (reference sequence). The CDR3 length is 13 residues. CDR3 in DNA: TGTGCCAGCAGCGGGACTACTATGGATGAGCAGTTCTTC. Its protein product is CASSGTTMDEQFF.

This clonotype was counted only a few times. CDR3 sequence: CSARDQDRVFGYTF. For the CDR3, the DNA is TGCAGTGCTAGAGATCAAGACAGGGTTTTTGGCTACACCTTC. V is TRBV20-1 and J is TRBJ1-2; 7 bases match TRBD1. Germline CDR1 reads DFQATT; CDR2 reads SNEGSKA (reference sequence). V lost 0 bases and J lost 7; bases outside the gene matches: 8. This CDR3 has 14 amino acids.

The sample holds a few counts of this clonotype. The V and J genes are TRBV10-3 and TRBJ2-1, with D maybe TRBD2 (5 bases). This CDR3 has 15 residues. Germline V CDR1 and CDR2: ENHRY, SYGVKD. V lost 0 bases to trimming and J lost 5 bases, with 11 bases between them. CDR3 sequence reads: CAISESTREDNEQFF. The DNA for the CDR3 is TGTGCCATCAGTGAGTCGACCCGGGAAGACAATGAGCAGTTCTTC.

The V call is TRBV6-6, the J call TRBJ2-2; TRBD2 aligns across 9 bases. Germline CDR1 MNHNY, CDR2 SVGAGI (reference sequence). J was trimmed by 4 bases and V by 7 bases; bases with no gene match: 7. CDR3 size: 15 residues. CDR3: CASKVAGAVTGELFF. The CDR3 coding sequence is TGTGCCAGCAAAGTAGCGGGGGCTGTCACCGGGGAGCTGTTTTTT.

This clonotype has a handful of counts. This sequence joins TRBV13 and TRBJ1-5; D not resolved. The CDR3 covers 15 residues. Trimming shortened V by 5 bases and J by 0 bases, and 11 bases separated the two germline ends. Per germline, CDR1 PRHDT and CDR2 FYEKMQ (reference sequence). CDR3 loop: CASSRADGSNQPQHF. The CDR3 DNA follows: TGTGCCAGCAGCCGTGCTGACGGTAGCAATCAGCCCCAGCATTTT.

The J gene is TRBJ1-2, the V gene TRBV4-3; no reliable D call. Germline CDR1 reads LGHNA; CDR2 reads YSLEER. Deletions cut 3 bases from V and 0 bases from J, with 20 bases between. The CDR3 runs to 18 residues. The CDR3 nucleotides are TGCGCCAGCAGCCACGGCTCCCGGCCGGTAGACTCTAACTATGGCTACACCTTC. Translation: CASSHGSRPVDSNYGYTF.

The DNA of the CDR3 is TGTGCCAGCAGCTTAGGGCGGGGAGGGCTTAATTCACCCCTCCACTTT. Translated: CASSLGRGGLNSPLHF. The chain combines TRBV7-2 with TRBJ1-6; no reliable D call. The CDR3 covers 16 residues. Trimming pared 1 base from V and 6 bases from J, leaving 13 bases between. CDR1 and CDR2 (germline): SGHTA, FQGNSA.

To note about this clonotype: Relative to the germline gene, one junction end is altered; a read error may explain this. This sequence joins TRBV6-2 or TRBV6-3 and TRBJ2-3; D call uncertain. The CDR3 contains 15 residues. The germline gives CDR1 MNHEY, CDR2 SVGEGT. The chain's CDR3 is CAGSHKDPRTDTQYF. The CDR3 region has the DNA TGTGCCGGCAGTCACAAGGACCCACGGACAGATACGCAGTATTTT.

As concerns this clonotype: This may be a read error, as it is one base from a much larger clone. This chain joins TRBV4-1 and TRBJ2-3, with unresolved D. CDR3 length equals 15 residues. The germline V and J ends were trimmed by 0 bases and 2 bases, with 9 bases remaining between them. Germline V gives CDR1 MGHRA, CDR2 YSYEKL. In DNA, the CDR3 is TGCGCCAGCAGCCAAGATGGGGTTCTCACAGATACGCAGTATTTT. Translated, it gives CASSQDGVLTDTQYF.

V is TRBV6-2 or TRBV6-3 and J is TRBJ1-2; D gene ambiguous. Trimming cost V 5 bases and J 8 bases, with 12 bases left between them. The CDR3 totals 12 residues. The germline V gene encodes CDR1 MNHEY and CDR2 SVGEGT. The CDR3 region is CASSDLLRGYTF. The CDR3 DNA is TGTGCCAGCAGTGATCTTTTAAGGGGCTACACCTTC.

The chain's CDR3 is CSVGLAGAGNTIYF. CDR3 in DNA: TGCAGCGTTGGGTTGGCAGGGGCTGGAAACACCATATATTTT. The chain recombines TRBV29-1 with TRBJ1-3; TRBD1 might be the D (6 bases). The CDR3 extends over 14 amino acids. The V and J ends lost 4 bases and 2 bases respectively, with 12 bases between them. In germline, CDR1 is SQVTM, CDR2 ANQGSEA.

There are a few counts of this clonotype. The chain is built from TRBV7-9 and TRBJ2-4; the D is unclear. The CDR3 sequence is 14 residues long. V was clipped by 5 bases and J by 2 bases, with 10 bases between them. CDR1 is SEHNR and CDR2 is FQNEAQ in the germline V gene (reference sequence). DNA for the CDR3: TGTGCCAGCAGCCCCCCCGAGACCAAAAACATTCAGTACTTC. Its protein is CASSPPETKNIQYF.

The chain couples TRBV19 to TRBJ1-2, with TRBD1 matching 8 bases. The J segment lost 4 bases and the V segment lost 6 bases, leaving 10 bases of the junction unmatched. The CDR3 runs to 15 residues. Germline V lookup: CDR1 LNHDA, CDR2 SQIVND (reference sequence). In nucleotides, the CDR3 is TGTGCCAGTAGCCTCGACAGGGGAAGTTTCTATGGCTACACCTTC. Translating it yields CASSLDRGSFYGYTF.

CDR3 sequence (DNA): TGCAGTGCTAGTAGTTCGCGGGGGAGCTCCTACAATGAGCAGTTCTTC. Amino acids: CSASSSRGSSYNEQFF. V and J are TRBV20-1 and TRBJ2-1, with TRBD2 matching 7 bases. The CDR3 contains 16 residues. With V trimmed by 3 bases and J by 0 bases, 8 bases remained unmatched. Germline loops: CDR1 DFQATT, CDR2 SNEGSKA (reference sequence).

The chain carries TRBV7-2 and TRBJ1-3; no firm D call. The V end was cut by 5 bases, the J end by 1 base, with 9 bases between. The CDR3 has 14 amino acids. The germline V gene has CDR1 SGHTA and CDR2 FQGNSA. CDR3 amino acids: CASSRTSSGNTIYF. For the CDR3, the DNA is TGTGCCAGCAGCCGCACCAGTTCTGGAAACACCATATATTTT.

The CDR3 here is CASSYSGGFTGELFF. In DNA, the CDR3 is TGTGCCAGCAGTTATTCAGGGGGTTTCACCGGGGAGCTGTTTTTT. The rearrangement joins TRBV12-3 or TRBV12-4 to TRBJ2-2; 7 bases agree with TRBD1. The CDR3 runs to 15 residues. Trimming cost V 4 bases and J 4 bases; bases outside gene matches: 6.

This clonotype was detected only a few times. The chain carries TRBV27 and TRBJ1-5; 9 bases line up with TRBD1. This CDR3 spans 14 amino acids. The germline V gene encodes CDR1 MNHEY and CDR2 SMNVEV (reference sequence). The J segment lost 5 bases and the V segment lost 11 bases, leaving 10 bases of the junction unmatched. This chain's CDR3 is CAAGTGTGHQPQHF. The CDR3 nucleotides are TGTGCCGCAGGAACCGGGACAGGGCATCAGCCCCAGCATTTT.

V gene TRBV24-1 combines with J gene TRBJ2-3; 7 bases line up with TRBD1. CDR3 length: 15 amino acids. Trimming removed 3 bases from V and 0 bases from J; junction bases left unmatched: 2. Germline V gene sequence: CDR1 KGHDR, CDR2 SFDVKD. CDR3 nucleotides: TGTGCCACCAGTGATCCGGGACAGAGCACAGATACGCAGTATTTT. As protein: CATSDPGQSTDTQYF.

The chain recombines TRBV9 with TRBJ2-3; TRBD1 aligns across 7 bases. The V gene's germline CDR1 is SGDLS and CDR2 YYNGEE. The CDR3 sequence is 15 residues long. V shed 5 bases, J shed 2 bases, and the junction held 8 bases outside the gene matches. The CDR3 here is CASRKTGTFTDTQYF. The CDR3 DNA sequence: TGTGCCAGCAGGAAGACAGGGACATTCACAGATACGCAGTATTTT.

Comment on this clonotype: A much larger clone lies one base from this, so it may be a read error. V usage is TRBV7-2 and J usage is TRBJ2-3, with D hard to call. The germline gives CDR1 SGHTA, CDR2 FQGNSA. The CDR3 extends over 15 amino acids. The germline V and J ends were trimmed by 4 bases and 4 bases, with 15 bases remaining between them. CDR3: CASSYGPLRADTQYF. In DNA form, the CDR3 reads TGTGCCAGCAGCTATGGACCGCTGCGCGCAGATACGCAGTATTTT.

This clonotype was observed a handful of times. V usage is TRBV4-2 and J usage is TRBJ1-1; D not resolved. Germline CDR1 LGHNA, CDR2 YNFKEQ. The CDR3 runs 12 residues. V lost 0 bases to trimming and J lost 6 bases, with 5 bases between them. The chain's CDR3 is CASSQERSEAFF. Written as DNA, the CDR3 is TGTGCCAGCAGCCAAGAACGGTCTGAAGCTTTCTTT.